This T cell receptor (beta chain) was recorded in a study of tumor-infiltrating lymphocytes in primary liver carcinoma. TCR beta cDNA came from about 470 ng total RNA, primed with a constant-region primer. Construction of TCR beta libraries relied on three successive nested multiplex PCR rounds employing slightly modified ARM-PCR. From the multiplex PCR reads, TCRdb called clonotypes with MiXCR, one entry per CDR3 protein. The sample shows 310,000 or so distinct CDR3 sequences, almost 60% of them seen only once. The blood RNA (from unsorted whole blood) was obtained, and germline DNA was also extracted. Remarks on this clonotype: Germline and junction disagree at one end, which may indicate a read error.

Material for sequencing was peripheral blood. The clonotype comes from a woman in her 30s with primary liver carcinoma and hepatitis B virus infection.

For the CDR3, the DNA is TGTGACAGCAGTGCTTCTACAGGTGGGAACACTGAAGCTTTCTTT. It codes for CDSSASTGGNTEAFF. The chain recombines TRBV6-1 with TRBJ1-1; a possible D gene is TRBD1 (5 bases). Per germline, CDR1 MNHNS and CDR2 SASEGT. The CDR3 has 15 residues.